This T cell receptor (beta chain) was observed in a study of blood T cell repertoires in COVID-19. The CDR3 covers 17 residues. The V gene's germline CDR1 is LNHDA and CDR2 SQIVND (reference sequence). Trimming pared 0 bases from V and 3 bases from J, leaving 12 bases between. Authors' analysis steps: The authors estimated nucleated cell counts from reference gene primer amplification. Clones were sequenced by immunoSEQ multiplex PCR, and TCRdb holds only the in-frame ones, with some missing. V, J and clone size were drawn from that table, and D and trimming were deduced from the DNA. There are 180,000 or so clones in the sample; approximately 85% occur only once, and about 9.4% lies in the top ten.

The V gene is TRBV19, the J gene TRBJ1-6; a weak D match, TRBD1 (6 bases). This TCR was recovered from a woman aged 80 or over with acute or convalescent COVID-19. Sequences were obtained from peripheral blood. As DNA, the CDR3 is TGTGCCAGTAGTATAGATCAAGGCAGGGGCTATAATTCACCCCTCCACTTT. It codes for CASSIDQGRGYNSPLHF.